This note documents a single T cell receptor (beta chain) sequence. Which antigen it targets is not known. No much larger clone is present one base from it, and per-base qualities are unavailable. The trial excluded patients who had a history of autoimmune disease or who were on systemic immunosuppression. Peripheral blood for TCR sequencing was collected from all dose cohorts at baseline, on cycle 4 day 1, and on cycle 7 day 1. Samples came from an open-label, multicenter, first-in-human phase I dose-escalation trial of ivuxolimab. Adults with locally advanced or metastatic head and neck squamous cell, hepatocellular, melanoma or renal cell carcinoma were enrolled in the trial. CD4+ and CD8+ T cells were sorted separately from peripheral blood before TCR sequencing. Genomic DNA was isolated from the sorted cells so that the TCRbeta CDR3 region could be sequenced. The immunoSEQ Assay was used for sequencing of TCRbeta CDR3 regions. TCRdb limited this immuneACCESS table to in-frame rearrangements with V and J called. A share of clones is missing; checked studies link under half to unresolved V genes, and the rest is unexplained. Within this sample are 100,000 or so clones, with about nine tenths of them counted one time only. Around 1.8% of the sample rests with the top ten.

This specimen belongs to a study of OX40 agonist ivuxolimab in advanced cancers. For the study in its entirety: Ivuxolimab was a fully human IgG2 agonistic monoclonal antibody targeting the costimulatory receptor OX40 (CD134). The paper describes the monotherapy dose-escalation part (N = 52 patients) of the phase I trial of ivuxolimab. Peripheral TCRbeta sequencing was intended to test whether TCR sequence diversity was altered and clonal T-cell expansion was caused by ivuxolimab. In the dose-escalation cohort, over 65% of patients were male, and the mean age was roughly 60 years, with a range of roughly 23 to 85. Patients were allowed to have had prior anti-PD-1, anti-PD-L1 or anti-CTLA-4 therapy, and approximately 40% of the dose-escalation patients had previously received checkpoint inhibitors. Intravenous ivuxolimab was administered to patients every 2 weeks at six dose levels: 0.01, 0.1, 0.3, 1.5, 3 and 10 mg/kg. Partial responses were achieved by three dose-escalation patients, of whom one had hepatocellular carcinoma and two had cutaneous melanoma. Of the approximately 53 patients in dose escalation, about 20 had hepatocellular carcinoma, around 15 had melanoma, 9 had renal cell carcinoma and 9 had head and neck cancer.

General conclusions and limits of the study: Antigen specificity was not determined for the clonally expanded peripheral T cells. Low levels of normalized T-cell clonal expansion were also seen in some patients who did not respond. After ivuxolimab, expanded clones were on average more numerous among CD8+ T cells than among CD4+ T cells. Clonal expansion of both CD4+ and CD8+ blood T cells was observed from baseline to week 6 at doses 0.1 to 3.0 mg/kg. In the 0.1-3.0 mg/kg groups, partial responders were among the patients with the lowest normalized peripheral clonal expansion, particularly in CD8+ T cells.

Trimming accounts for 4 bases at V and 6 bases at J, while the number of junction bases matched to no gene is 6. The cysteine opens and the phenylalanine closes a CDR3 of 14 amino acids. Only the CDR3 region is kept as DNA, spanning 42 bases read in frame from base 1. Reading the germline V gene gives CDR1 SGHRS and CDR2 YFSETQ. Recombination joined TRBV5-1 with TRBJ1-2; 10 nucleotides in the junction match TRBD1. The origin of this receptor is an adult with an advanced solid tumor such as melanoma, head and neck, liver or kidney cancer. The sequencing here drew on CD4+ or CD8+ T cells sorted from blood, taken in a trial of the OX40 agonist ivuxolimab. The nucleotide sequence reads as follows: TGCGCCAGCAGCCTTGGACAGGGGGTCGATGGCTACACCTTC. Translated, it gives CASSLGQGVDGYTF.